These 19 T cell receptor beta chains were sequenced from one sample in a study of CD8 T cells in ankylosing spondylitis. These receptors' targets are unknown. TCRdb recomputed calls from the 5' RACE reads with MiXCR, one row per CDR3 protein. The sample has 200,000 to 250,000 distinct CDR3 sequences, about 7.3% seen once. General study points: Characteristic, it appeared, of ankylosing spondylitis blood was a TCR beta motif of eight or nine highly homologous variants.

Sequencing input: blood, either unsorted or a sorted T cell fraction (not recorded which). Receptor source: a male donor with ankylosing spondylitis.

The chain carries TRBV4-3 and TRBJ2-3; no clear D. CDR1 and CDR2 (germline): LGHNA, YSLEER. The V gene lost 3 bases and the J gene lost 5 bases, with 15 bases spanning the gap. The CDR3 spans 15 residues. CDR3 region: CASSQGIRVIDTQYF. The CDR3 DNA is TGCGCCAGCAGCCAGGGGATTAGGGTGATAGATACGCAGTATTTT.

This clonotype was recorded at least ten times. This chain links TRBV4-3 with TRBJ2-1; 10 nucleotides align to TRBD2. The CDR3 runs 16 residues. Germline CDR1 LGHNA, CDR2 YSLEER. The ends lost 4 bases at V and 10 bases at J; junction bases unmatched: 13. The CDR3 loop reads CASSPRGAGGPGEQFF. CDR3 bases: TGCGCCAGCAGCCCCAGGGGAGCGGGAGGGCCAGGGGAGCAGTTCTTC.

As concerns this clonotype: A read error may explain this, as a much larger clone is one base away. This chain links TRBV28 with TRBJ1-4; 7 bases map to TRBD1. Trimming cost V 6 bases and J 3 bases; bases outside gene matches: 7. Germline assignment: CDR1 MDHEN and CDR2 SYDVKM. The CDR3 loop spans 15 amino acids. CDR3: CASRSGTVSNEKLFF. The CDR3 DNA is TGTGCCAGCAGATCCGGGACAGTATCTAATGAAAAACTGTTTTTT.

The chain employs TRBV12-3 or TRBV12-4 and TRBJ2-7; D is unclear. CDR3 size: 13 residues. The germline V and J ends were trimmed by 6 bases and 2 bases, with 11 bases remaining between them. In nucleotides, the CDR3 is TGTGCCAGCAGCGGACGGAAGACCTACGAGCAGTACTTC. Encoded protein: CASSGRKTYEQYF.

The chain links TRBV19 to TRBJ2-1; unclear D gene. This CDR3 comprises 11 residues. Germline CDR1 is LNHDA and CDR2 is SQIVND (reference sequence). The germline V and J ends were trimmed by 6 bases and 2 bases, with 2 bases remaining between them. CDR3: CASRAYNEQFF. CDR3 in DNA: TGTGCCAGTAGAGCCTACAATGAGCAGTTCTTC.

This clonotype was detected many times. The J gene is TRBJ2-2, the V gene TRBV6-2 or TRBV6-3; 11 bases are a match to TRBD1. The length of the CDR3 is 19 residues. CDR1 is MNHEY, CDR2 SVGEGT, per germline. The trim removed 1 base at V and 2 bases at J, leaving 9 bases unmatched. In DNA, the CDR3 is TGTGCCAGCAGTTACTTTACGTTGGGACAGGGGGACAACACCGGGGAGCTGTTTTTT. Encoded protein: CASSYFTLGQGDNTGELFF.

This clonotype showed up many times. The V and J genes are TRBV5-1 and TRBJ2-7; 8 bases are shared with TRBD2. There are 15 residues in the CDR3. The germline gives CDR1 SGHRS, CDR2 YFSETQ. V was clipped by 6 bases and J by 5 bases; unmatched bases: 13. In DNA, the CDR3 is TGCGCCAGCACTGGCCGGGAGGGAACCTTGCACGAGCAGTACTTC. It translates to CASTGREGTLHEQYF.

The chain employs TRBV4-3 and TRBJ2-7; tentative D call: TRBD1 (5 bases). Germline V gene data show CDR1 as LGHNA and CDR2 as YSLEER. Trimming stripped 3 bases from V and 5 bases from J, with 17 bases between. CDR3 size: 15 residues. The CDR3 DNA is TGCGCCAGCAGCCAGCAGTGGCAGGGAATCGACGAGCAGTACTTC. Protein: CASSQQWQGIDEQYF.

This clonotype was recorded at least ten times. The chain couples TRBV28 to TRBJ1-1; unclear D gene. Germline lookup yields CDR1 MDHEN and CDR2 SYDVKM. The CDR3 totals 12 residues. V lost 4 bases and J 2 bases, leaving 5 bases between the germline ends. The CDR3 DNA reads TGTGCCAGCAGTTCGGGAAACACTGAAGCTTTCTTT. Translated: CASSSGNTEAFF.

The V call is TRBV6-6, the J call TRBJ1-1; possibly TRBD1 for D (5 bases). The V end lost 8 bases, the J end lost 4 bases, and 11 bases lay between the germline ends. There are 12 residues in the CDR3. The germline gives CDR1 MNHNY, CDR2 SVGAGI (reference sequence). The CDR3 is CASPGHRTEAFF. In nucleotides, the CDR3 is TGTGCCAGCCCTGGACACCGCACTGAAGCTTTCTTT.

At least ten counts were recorded for this clonotype. This chain links TRBV7-9 with TRBJ2-2, with 12 nucleotides matching TRBD1. V was clipped by 5 bases and J by 7 bases; unmatched bases: 11. CDR1 SEHNR and CDR2 FQNEAQ come from the germline V gene (reference sequence). The CDR3 is made up of 17 amino acids. The CDR3 DNA sequence: TGTGCCAGCAGCCCGGGGAAGGGACAGGGGGCGAACGGGGAGCTGTTTTTT. Its protein product is CASSPGKGQGANGELFF. The full variable domain, completed using reference TRBV7-9 and TRBJ2-2, is DTGVSQNPRHKITKRGQNVTFRCDPISEHNRLYWYRQTLGQGPEFLTYFQNEAQLEKSRLLSDRFSAERPKGSFSTLEIQRTEQGDSAMYLCASSPGKGQGANGELFFGEGSRLTVL.

This clonotype has only a few counts. V gene TRBV6-1 combines with J gene TRBJ2-7; D possibly uses TRBD1 or TRBD2 (5 bases each). Germline V CDR1 and CDR2: MNHNS, SASEGT. The CDR3 consists of 23 residues. V dropped 6 bases and J dropped 0 bases, with 39 bases sitting between them. The CDR3 protein is CASRKVASTQTGIGFQGSYEQYF. The CDR3 DNA reads as TGTGCCAGCAGGAAAGTTGCTAGCACACAAACAGGTATCGGGTTCCAGGGCTCCTACGAGCAGTACTTC.

The V call is TRBV9, the J call TRBJ2-5; D unresolved. Germline values: CDR1 SGDLS, CDR2 YYNGEE. CDR3 size: 15 residues. V lost 0 bases, J lost 5 bases, and 14 bases lay in between. The CDR3 nucleotides read TGTGCCAGCAGCGTAGGCCAGCGCTATGAGGAGACCCAGTACTTC. It is translated as CASSVGQRYEETQYF.

This chain uses TRBV12-3 or TRBV12-4 with TRBJ1-1, with a possible D match to TRBD1 (5 bases). This CDR3 spans 13 amino acids. V lost 2 bases and J 11 bases, leaving 15 bases between the germline ends. The DNA for the CDR3 is TGTGCCAGCAGTTTACACCTGGGGGAGTGGGCTTTCTTT. Translation gives CASSLHLGEWAFF.

This clonotype has more than one count but fewer than ten. The chain carries TRBV4-1 and TRBJ1-1; weak D call: TRBD1 (5 bases). Germline CDR1 MGHRA, CDR2 YSYEKL. The CDR3 sequence is 17 residues long. The V and J ends lost 5 bases and 0 bases respectively, with 19 bases between them. CDR3 sequence (DNA): TGCGCCAGCAGCTCCCGGGGCCGGGTAAGCATGAACACTGAAGCTTTCTTT. Residues: CASSSRGRVSMNTEAFF.

The gene calls are TRBV4-2 and TRBJ2-7, with a possible D match to TRBD1 (5 bases). This CDR3 has 13 residues. Germline values: CDR1 LGHNA, CDR2 YNFKEQ. V gave up 0 bases and J gave up 4 bases, with 7 bases separating them. The CDR3 here is CASSQEGAYEQYF. CDR3 bases: TGTGCCAGCAGCCAAGAAGGGGCGTACGAGCAGTACTTC.

Many counts were recorded for this clonotype. The chain employs TRBV4-1 and TRBJ2-7; D unclear. The CDR3 is made up of 13 amino acids. CDR1 is MGHRA and CDR2 is YSYEKL in the germline V gene. V shed 3 bases and J shed 8 bases, with 14 bases lying between them. Here the CDR3 reads CASSHEENPKQYF. In nucleotides, the CDR3 is TGCGCCAGCAGCCATGAAGAGAACCCTAAGCAGTACTTC.

The chain combines TRBV3-1 with TRBJ2-6, with D tentatively TRBD1 or TRBD2 (5 bases each). CDR1 is LGHDT and CDR2 is YNNKEL in the germline V gene (reference sequence). The CDR3 runs to 20 residues. The germline V and J ends were trimmed by 0 bases and 8 bases, with 26 bases remaining between them. The CDR3 here is CASSQDRDRDILWGTNVLTF. The CDR3 nucleotides read TGTGCCAGCAGCCAAGACCGTGACAGAGACATACTCTGGGGGACCAACGTCCTGACTTTC.

The table lists this clonotype with many counts. The chain couples TRBV29-1 to TRBJ2-1, with D unresolved. From germline, CDR1 is SQVTM and CDR2 ANQGSEA. The CDR3 extends over 12 amino acids. Trimming removed 6 bases at V and 5 bases at J, with 11 bases between. The CDR3 region is CSVSQINNEQFF. The CDR3 DNA reads TGCAGCGTCAGCCAGATAAACAATGAGCAGTTCTTC.